The entry that follows covers one T cell receptor beta chain sequence. Its antigen is unidentified. The CDR3 length is 12 residues. V was clipped by 6 bases and J by 4 bases, with 10 bases between them. Per germline, CDR1 DFQATT and CDR2 SNEGSKA (reference sequence). This entry belongs to a study of neurological immune-mediated disorders. Findings and limits, study-wide: Among expanded clones, no CDR3 amino acid sequences were shared across subjects, a pattern suggesting private repertoires in all groups. HTLV-1-associated myelopathy showed the most TCR clonal expansion; multiple sclerosis the least, below healthy controls.

5'RACE with 10-nucleotide random UMIs produced the cDNA. TCRdb re-derived calls from the 5' RACE reads in MiXCR, one entry per CDR3 protein. The table lists 20,000 or so distinct CDR3 sequences, more than 14% of them singletons, with around 15% in the top ten. The sequencing input was PBMCs. The sequence came from a female donor with HTLV-1-associated myelopathy (HAM/TSP). This chain links TRBV20-1 with TRBJ2-1; possibly TRBD1 for D (5 bases). The CDR3 DNA sequence: TGCAGTGCCTTTGGGGCTTACAATGAGCAGTTCTTC. Its translation is CSAFGAYNEQFF.